This T cell receptor beta chain was found in a study of cytomegalovirus exposure and HLA in healthy donors. PCR primers comprised 60 Vbeta and 13 Jbeta primers. Assay: immunoSEQ multiplex PCR; the TCRdb copy retains only in-frame clones and omits some. The table records about 170,000 clones, approximately 76% of them present only once. The clonotype was recovered from a woman under 30 in good health and CMV-seropositive. Material for sequencing was PBMCs.

CDR3 in DNA: TGTGCCAGCAGTTTATCGGTTGCGGGGTCCCAAGAGACCCAGTACTTC. Its protein product is CASSLSVAGSQETQYF. J is TRBJ2-5 and V is TRBV28, with D possibly being TRBD2 (6 bases). The CDR3 extends over 16 amino acids. With 1 base removed from V and 1 base from J, the gap between germline ends came to 13 bases. Germline values: CDR1 MDHEN, CDR2 SYDVKM.